Below are 2 T cell receptor beta chains sequenced from a single sample in a study of cytomegalovirus exposure and HLA in healthy donors. The PCR employed 60 Vbeta primers together with 13 Jbeta primers. The protocol was immunoSEQ multiplex PCR, while the TCRdb copy is restricted to in-frame clones and leaves out a portion. The sample records approximately 74,000 clones, more than 80% being singletons. The sequenced material came from PBMCs. The receptors come from a woman between 25 and 40 years old in good health and CMV-seronegative.

The chain combines TRBV4-1 with TRBJ2-7, with 7 bases fitting TRBD1. V trimming: 2 bases; J trimming: 6 bases; junction bases outside the gene matches: 13. Germline values: CDR1 MGHRA, CDR2 YSYEKL. The CDR3 has 16 residues. CDR3 sequence (DNA): TGCGCCAGCAGCCAACCTACGACAGGGCCTCCCTCCGAGCAGTACTTC. Its translation: CASSQPTTGPPSEQYF.

This clone has only one observation. The V gene is TRBV27, the J gene TRBJ1-5; D not resolved. Trimming left V 3 bases short and J 2 bases short, with 2 bases between. The CDR3 length is 12 residues. Germline lookup yields CDR1 MNHEY and CDR2 SMNVEV (reference sequence). The CDR3 region has the DNA TGTGCCAGCAGTTTCGGCAATCAGCCCCAGCATTTT. It specifies CASSFGNQPQHF.